These 8 T cell receptor beta chains came from one sample sequenced in a study of cytomegalovirus exposure and HLA in healthy donors. 13 Jbeta primers and 60 Vbeta primers were used for the PCR. The assay was immunoSEQ multiplex PCR, and TCRdb's table has in-frame clones only and misses some. The sample lists approximately 180,000 clones, 81% occurring once. Specimen: PBMCs. These receptors came from a man aged 18 to 30 in good health and CMV-seronegative.

The V call is TRBV7-3, the J call TRBJ2-3; 10 nucleotides line up with TRBD2. Germline trimming cut 5 bases from V and 3 bases from J; bases unmatched to any gene: 8. Germline V CDR1 and CDR2: SGHTA, FQGTGA. The CDR3 runs to 16 residues. As DNA, the CDR3 is TGTGCCAGCAGCCGCATAGCGGGAGGTGGGACAGATACGCAGTATTTT. Translation: CASSRIAGGGTDTQYF.

The gene calls are TRBV2 and TRBJ2-2; D is perhaps TRBD2 (5 bases). Germline CDR1 SNHLY, CDR2 FYNNEI. V dropped 4 bases and J dropped 3 bases, with 12 bases sitting between them. The CDR3 has 15 amino acids. DNA for the CDR3: TGTGCCAGCAGTGGAACTAGGGCGGACACCGGGGAGCTGTTTTTT. Its protein product is CASSGTRADTGELFF.

The V gene is TRBV9, the J gene TRBJ2-1, with TRBD2 matching 8 bases. The CDR3 runs 16 residues. CDR1 and CDR2 from the germline V gene are SGDLS and YYNGEE. V trimming: 3 bases; J trimming: 4 bases; junction bases outside the gene matches: 9. Here the CDR3 DNA reads TGTGCCAGCAGCGACCCCACCGGGGGGGGGTACAATGAGCAGTTCTTC. Its protein is CASSDPTGGGYNEQFF. The whole variable domain, filled in from reference TRBV9 and TRBJ2-1, reads DSGVTQTPKHLITATGQRVTLRCSPRSGDLSVYWYQQSLDQGLQFLIQYYNGEERAKGNILERFSAQQFPDLHSELNLSSLELGDSALYFCASSDPTGGGYNEQFFGPGTRLTVL.

This clone has more than one count but fewer than ten. The V call is TRBV28, the J call TRBJ2-5, with 8 bases that match TRBD1. The CDR3 is 14 residues long. The ends lost 4 bases at V and 7 bases at J; junction bases unmatched: 8. Germline V gene lookup returns CDR1 MDHEN and CDR2 SYDVKM. The CDR3 sequence: CASSSQGAVGTQYF. CDR3 in DNA: TGTGCCAGCAGTTCTCAGGGGGCAGTGGGGACCCAGTACTTC.

This rearrangement joins TRBV2 to TRBJ1-2, with a weak D call TRBD1 (6 bases). This CDR3 region has 15 residues. Germline V gene data show CDR1 as SNHLY and CDR2 as FYNNEI. V lost 1 base and J lost 2, with 11 bases in between. CDR3 in DNA: TGTGCCAGCAGTGAAGAGGCAGGGGCAAACTATGGCTACACCTTC. Translation gives CASSEEAGANYGYTF.

V gene TRBV5-4 combines with J gene TRBJ2-5; 7 positions match TRBD2. This CDR3 is 14 amino acids long. Germline loops: CDR1 SGHNT, CDR2 YYREEE (reference sequence). Trimming cost V 10 bases and J 5 bases; bases outside gene matches: 14. The CDR3 region is CASQFGGGPETQYF. The CDR3 DNA follows: TGTGCCTCCCAGTTCGGGGGAGGGCCGGAGACCCAGTACTTC.

A few counts support this clone. The chain couples TRBV5-4 to TRBJ2-1, with 14 bases aligning to TRBD2. The V segment lost 0 bases and the J segment 0 bases; nucleotides outside the gene matches: 5. Germline CDR1 SGHNT, CDR2 YYREEE (reference sequence). The length of the CDR3 is 19 residues. The DNA of the CDR3 is TGTGCCAGCAGCTTGGCTGGGACTAGCGGGGGACTCTCCTACAATGAGCAGTTCTTC. Translated: CASSLAGTSGGLSYNEQFF.

The chain joins TRBV11-2 to TRBJ2-6, with 8 bases fitting TRBD1. With V trimmed by 5 bases and J by 2 bases, 8 bases remained unmatched. Germline V gene sequence: CDR1 SGHAT, CDR2 FQNNGV. This CDR3 is 17 amino acids long. CDR3 sequence reads: CASSKRTGLTGANVLTF. In nucleotides, the CDR3 is TGTGCCAGCAGCAAGAGGACAGGGCTTACTGGGGCCAACGTCCTGACTTTC.